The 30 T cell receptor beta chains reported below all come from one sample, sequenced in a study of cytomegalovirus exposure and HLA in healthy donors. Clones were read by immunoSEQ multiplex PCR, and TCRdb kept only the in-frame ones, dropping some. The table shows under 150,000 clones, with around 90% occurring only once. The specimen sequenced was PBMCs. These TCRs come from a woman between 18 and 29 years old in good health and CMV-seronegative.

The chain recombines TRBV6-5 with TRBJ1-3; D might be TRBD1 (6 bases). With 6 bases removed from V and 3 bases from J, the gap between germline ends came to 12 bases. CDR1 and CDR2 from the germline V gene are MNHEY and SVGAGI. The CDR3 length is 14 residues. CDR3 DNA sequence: TGTGCCAGCAGCTTTCAGGGGCGTGGAAACACCATATATTTT. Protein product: CASSFQGRGNTIYF.

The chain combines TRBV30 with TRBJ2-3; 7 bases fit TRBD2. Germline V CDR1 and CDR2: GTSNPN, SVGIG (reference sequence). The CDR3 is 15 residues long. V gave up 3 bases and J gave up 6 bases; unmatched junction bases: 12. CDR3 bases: TGTGCCTGGAGAGAAGGACTAGAGGTTAAGGATACGCAGTATTTT. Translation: CAWREGLEVKDTQYF.

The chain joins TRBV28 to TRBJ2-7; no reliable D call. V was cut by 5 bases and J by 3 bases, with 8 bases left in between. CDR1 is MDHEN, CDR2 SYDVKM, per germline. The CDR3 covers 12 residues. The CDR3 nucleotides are TGTGCCAGCAGTCCGGTTGGCTACGAGCAGTACTTC. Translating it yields CASSPVGYEQYF.

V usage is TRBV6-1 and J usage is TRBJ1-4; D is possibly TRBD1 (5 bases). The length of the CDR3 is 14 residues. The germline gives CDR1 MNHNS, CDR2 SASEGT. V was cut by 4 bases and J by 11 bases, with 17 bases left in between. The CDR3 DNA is TGTGCCAGCAGTGTTTTGATAACCAGGGATAAACTGTTTTTT. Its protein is CASSVLITRDKLFF.

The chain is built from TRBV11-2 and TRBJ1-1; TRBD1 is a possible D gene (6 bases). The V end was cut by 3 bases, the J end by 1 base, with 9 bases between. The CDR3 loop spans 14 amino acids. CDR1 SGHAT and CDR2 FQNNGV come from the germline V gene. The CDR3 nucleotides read TGTGCCAGCAGCTTTTCAGGGGCGAACACTGAAGCTTTCTTT. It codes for CASSFSGANTEAFF.

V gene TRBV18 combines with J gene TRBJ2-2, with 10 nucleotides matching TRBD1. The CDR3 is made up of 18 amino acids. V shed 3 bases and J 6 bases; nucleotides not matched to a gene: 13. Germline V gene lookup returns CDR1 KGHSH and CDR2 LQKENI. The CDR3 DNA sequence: TGTGCCAGCTCACCCCTCGGAGCGGGACAGGGGAGTCCCGGGGAGCTGTTTTTT. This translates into CASSPLGAGQGSPGELFF.

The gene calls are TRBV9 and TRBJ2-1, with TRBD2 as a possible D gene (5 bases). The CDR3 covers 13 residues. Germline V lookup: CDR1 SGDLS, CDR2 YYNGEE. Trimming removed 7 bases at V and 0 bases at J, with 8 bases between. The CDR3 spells CASGLSSYNEQFF. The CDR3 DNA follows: TGTGCCAGCGGACTTAGCTCCTACAATGAGCAGTTCTTC.

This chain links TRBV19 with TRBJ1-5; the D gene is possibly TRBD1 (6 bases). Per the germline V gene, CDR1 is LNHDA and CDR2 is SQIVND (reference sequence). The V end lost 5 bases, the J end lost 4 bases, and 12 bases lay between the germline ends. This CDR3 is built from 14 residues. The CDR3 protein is CASSQQGGNQPQHF. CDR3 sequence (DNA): TGTGCCAGTAGTCAACAGGGAGGGAATCAGCCCCAGCATTTT.

CDR3 residues: CASSVTLDLTGTGKGYTF. The CDR3 bases are TGTGCCAGCAGCGTGACTCTTGACCTCACCGGGACAGGGAAGGGCTACACCTTC. The V and J genes are TRBV9 and TRBJ1-2; 9 nucleotides align to TRBD1. V shed 2 bases, J shed 8 bases, and the junction held 19 bases outside the gene matches. Germline V gene sequence: CDR1 SGDLS, CDR2 YYNGEE. This CDR3 is 18 amino acids long.

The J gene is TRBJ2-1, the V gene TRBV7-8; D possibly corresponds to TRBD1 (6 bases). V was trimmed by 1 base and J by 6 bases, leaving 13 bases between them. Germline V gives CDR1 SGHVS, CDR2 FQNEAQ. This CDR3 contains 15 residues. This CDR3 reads CASSLGGVGANEQFF. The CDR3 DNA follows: TGTGCCAGCAGCTTAGGAGGGGTGGGGGCCAATGAGCAGTTCTTC.

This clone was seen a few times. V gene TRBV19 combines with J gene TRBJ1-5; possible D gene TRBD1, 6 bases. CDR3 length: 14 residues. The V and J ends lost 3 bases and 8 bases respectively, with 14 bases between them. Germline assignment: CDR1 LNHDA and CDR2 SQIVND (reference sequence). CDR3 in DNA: TGTGCCAGTAGTATCGGCCAGGGGATGAAGCCCCAGCATTTT. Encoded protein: CASSIGQGMKPQHF.

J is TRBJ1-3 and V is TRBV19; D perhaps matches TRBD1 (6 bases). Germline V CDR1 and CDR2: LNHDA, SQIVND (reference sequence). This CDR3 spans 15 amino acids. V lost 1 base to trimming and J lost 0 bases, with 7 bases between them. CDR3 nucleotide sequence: TGTGCCAGTAGTATAGGGACAGCCTCTGGAAACACCATATATTTT. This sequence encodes CASSIGTASGNTIYF.

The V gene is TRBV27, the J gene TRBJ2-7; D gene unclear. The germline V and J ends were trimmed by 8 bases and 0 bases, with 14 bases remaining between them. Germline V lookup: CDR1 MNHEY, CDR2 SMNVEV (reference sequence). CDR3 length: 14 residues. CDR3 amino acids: CASRPPGPSYEQYF. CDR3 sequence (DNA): TGTGCCAGCCGCCCGCCGGGTCCCTCCTACGAGCAGTACTTC.

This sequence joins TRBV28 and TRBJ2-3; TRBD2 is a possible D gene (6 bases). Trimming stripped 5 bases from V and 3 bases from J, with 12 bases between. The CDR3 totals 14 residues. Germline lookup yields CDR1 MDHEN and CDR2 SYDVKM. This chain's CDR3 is CASSPPGTTDTQYF. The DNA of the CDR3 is TGTGCCAGCAGTCCTCCCGGGACTACAGATACGCAGTATTTT. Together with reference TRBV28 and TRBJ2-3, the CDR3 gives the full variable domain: DVKVTQSSRYLVKRTGEKVFLECVQDMDHENMFWYRQDPGLGLRLIYFSYDVKMKEKGDIPEGYSVSREKKERFSLILESASTNQTSMYLCASSPPGTTDTQYFGPGTRLTVL.

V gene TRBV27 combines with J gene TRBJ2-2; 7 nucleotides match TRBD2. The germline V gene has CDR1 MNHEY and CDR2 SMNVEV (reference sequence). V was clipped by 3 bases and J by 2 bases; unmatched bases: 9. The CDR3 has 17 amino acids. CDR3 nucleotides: TGTGCCAGCAGTTTTGTAGGGAGGGGAGGTAACACCGGGGAGCTGTTTTTT. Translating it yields CASSFVGRGGNTGELFF.

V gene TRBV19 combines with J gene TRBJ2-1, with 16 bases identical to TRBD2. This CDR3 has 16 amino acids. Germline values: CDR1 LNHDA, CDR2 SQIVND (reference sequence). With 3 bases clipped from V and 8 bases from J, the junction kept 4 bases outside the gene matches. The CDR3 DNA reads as TGTGCCAGTAGTATGGGACTAGCGGGGGGGCTCTATGAGCAGTTCTTC. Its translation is CASSMGLAGGLYEQFF.

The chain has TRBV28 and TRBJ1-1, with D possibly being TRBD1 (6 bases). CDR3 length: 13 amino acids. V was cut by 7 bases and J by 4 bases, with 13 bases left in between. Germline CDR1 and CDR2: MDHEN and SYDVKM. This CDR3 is CASTPGTPTEAFF. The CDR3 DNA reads TGTGCCAGCACCCCCGGGACACCCACTGAAGCTTTCTTT.

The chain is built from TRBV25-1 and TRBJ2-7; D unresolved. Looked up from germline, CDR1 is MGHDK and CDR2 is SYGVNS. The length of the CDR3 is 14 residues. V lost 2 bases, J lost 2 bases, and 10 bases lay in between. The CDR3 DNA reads TGTGCCAGCAGTGAAGCTATTCAGGCCTACGAGCAGTACTTC. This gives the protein CASSEAIQAYEQYF.

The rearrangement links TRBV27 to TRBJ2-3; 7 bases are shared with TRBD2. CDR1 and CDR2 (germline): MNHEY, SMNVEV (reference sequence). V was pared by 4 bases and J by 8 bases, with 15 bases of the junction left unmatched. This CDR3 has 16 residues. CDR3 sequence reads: CASSSPRGTTRGTQYF. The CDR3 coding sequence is TGTGCCAGCAGTTCACCCCGCGGGACTACGAGGGGTACGCAGTATTTT.

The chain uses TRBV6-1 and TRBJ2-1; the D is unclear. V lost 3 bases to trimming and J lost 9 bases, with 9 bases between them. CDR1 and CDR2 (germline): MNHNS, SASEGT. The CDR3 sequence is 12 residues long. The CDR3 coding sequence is TGTGCCAGCAGTGATGTGGCGGTTGAGCAGTTCTTC. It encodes CASSDVAVEQFF.

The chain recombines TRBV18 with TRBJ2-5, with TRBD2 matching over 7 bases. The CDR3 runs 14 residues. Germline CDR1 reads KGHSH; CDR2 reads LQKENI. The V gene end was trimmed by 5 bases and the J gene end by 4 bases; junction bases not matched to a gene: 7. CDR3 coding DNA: TGTGCCAGCTCAGAGTCGTCGGGAGGAGAGACCCAGTACTTC. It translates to CASSESSGGETQYF. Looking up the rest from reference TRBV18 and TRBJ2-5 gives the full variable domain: NAGVMQNPRHLVRRRGQEARLRCSPMKGHSHVYWYRQLPEEGLKFMVYLQKENIIDESGMPKERFSAEFPKEGPSILRIQQVVRGDSAAYFCASSESSGGETQYFGPGTRLLVL.

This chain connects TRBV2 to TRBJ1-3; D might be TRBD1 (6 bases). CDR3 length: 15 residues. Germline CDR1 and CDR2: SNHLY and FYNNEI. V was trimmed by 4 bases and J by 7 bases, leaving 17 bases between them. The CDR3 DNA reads TGTGCCAGCAGTGCCGGGGGGACATTAACCAACACCATATATTTT. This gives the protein CASSAGGTLTNTIYF.

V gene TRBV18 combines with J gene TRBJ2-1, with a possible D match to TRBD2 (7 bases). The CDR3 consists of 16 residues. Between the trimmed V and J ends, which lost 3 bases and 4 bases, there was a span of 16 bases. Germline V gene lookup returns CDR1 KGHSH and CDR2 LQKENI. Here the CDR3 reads CASSPLGAGVYNEQFF. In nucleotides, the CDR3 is TGTGCCAGCTCACCTCTGGGGGCGGGGGTGTACAATGAGCAGTTCTTC.

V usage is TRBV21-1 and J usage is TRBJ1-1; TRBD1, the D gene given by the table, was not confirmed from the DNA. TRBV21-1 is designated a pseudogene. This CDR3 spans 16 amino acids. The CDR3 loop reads CASSKSADRANTEAFF. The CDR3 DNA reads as TGTGCCAGCAGCAAAAGTGCAGACAGGGCGAACACTGAAGCTTTCTTT.

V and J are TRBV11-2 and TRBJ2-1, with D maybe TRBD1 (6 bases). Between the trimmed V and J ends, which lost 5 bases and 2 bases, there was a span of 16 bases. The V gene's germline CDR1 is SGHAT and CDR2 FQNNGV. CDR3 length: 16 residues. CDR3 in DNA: TGTGCCAGCAGCCCACAGGGTCTGGGGACCTACAATGAGCAGTTCTTC. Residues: CASSPQGLGTYNEQFF.

CDR3 coding DNA: TGTGCCAGCAGTTTTATTGGGGCCAACGTCCTGACTTTC. As protein: CASSFIGANVLTF. The chain links TRBV28 to TRBJ2-6; D not certain. The CDR3 is made up of 13 amino acids. Germline V CDR1 and CDR2: MDHEN, SYDVKM. Between the trimmed V and J ends, which lost 3 bases and 3 bases, there was a span of 3 bases.

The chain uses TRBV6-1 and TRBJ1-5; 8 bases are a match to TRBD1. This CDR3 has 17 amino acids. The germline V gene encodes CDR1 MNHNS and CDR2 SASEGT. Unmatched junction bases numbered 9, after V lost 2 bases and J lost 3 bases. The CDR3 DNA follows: TGTGCCAGCAGTGAATATTCAGGGGGCCGCCCCAATCAGCCCCAGCATTTT. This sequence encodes CASSEYSGGRPNQPQHF.

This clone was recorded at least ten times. CDR3 sequence: CAWSSEINQPQHF. The CDR3 DNA sequence: TGTGCCTGGAGTTCGGAGATCAATCAGCCCCAGCATTTT. This rearrangement joins TRBV30 to TRBJ1-5; no definite D call. The CDR3 contains 13 residues. The V end was cut by 2 bases, the J end by 3 bases, with 8 bases between. Germline CDR1 reads GTSNPN; CDR2 reads SVGIG (reference sequence).

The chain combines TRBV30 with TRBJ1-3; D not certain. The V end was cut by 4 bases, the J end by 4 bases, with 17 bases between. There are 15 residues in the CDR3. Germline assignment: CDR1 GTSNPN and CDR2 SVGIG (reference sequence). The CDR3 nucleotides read TGTGCCTGGAACTTCGCGGGAAAGGGAGGAAACACCATATATTTT. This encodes CAWNFAGKGGNTIYF.

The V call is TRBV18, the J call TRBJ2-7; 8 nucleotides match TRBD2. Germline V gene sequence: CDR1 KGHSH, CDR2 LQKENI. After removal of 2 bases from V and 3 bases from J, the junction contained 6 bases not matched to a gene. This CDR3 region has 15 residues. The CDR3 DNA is TGTGCCAGCTCACCAGTCCGGACTAGCAACTACGAGCAGTACTTC. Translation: CASSPVRTSNYEQYF.